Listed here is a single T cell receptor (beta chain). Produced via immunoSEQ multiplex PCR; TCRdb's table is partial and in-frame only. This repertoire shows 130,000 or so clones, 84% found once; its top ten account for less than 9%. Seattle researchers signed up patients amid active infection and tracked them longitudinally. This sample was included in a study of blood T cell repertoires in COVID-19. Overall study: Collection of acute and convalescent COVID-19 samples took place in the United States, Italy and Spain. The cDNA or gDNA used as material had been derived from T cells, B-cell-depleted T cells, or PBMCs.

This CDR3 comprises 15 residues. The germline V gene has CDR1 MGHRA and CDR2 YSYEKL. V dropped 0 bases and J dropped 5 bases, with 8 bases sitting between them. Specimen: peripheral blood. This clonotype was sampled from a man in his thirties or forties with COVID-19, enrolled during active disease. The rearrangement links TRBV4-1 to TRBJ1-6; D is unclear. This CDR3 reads CASSQDSGNNSPLHF. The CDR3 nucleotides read TGCGCCAGCAGCCAAGATTCGGGTAATAATTCACCCCTCCACTTT.